The clone carrying this T cell receptor beta chain occurred many times. Antigen specificity is unknown. The V end lost 8 bases, the J end lost 5 bases, and 10 bases lay between the germline ends. This CDR3 region has 12 residues. The germline gives CDR1 SNHLY, CDR2 FYNNEI. The sample is drawn from a study of early T cells in non-severe SARS-CoV-2 infection. Study at large: Investigators sequenced bulk RNA drawn from unsorted whole blood, and chains remained unpaired. Study-wide results and caveats: Anti-spike CD8 responses were favored by VDJdb matching, which missed private and CD4 specificities.

Individual cDNA molecules received unique molecular identifiers during library preparation. TCRdb used MiXCR to reprocess the 5' RACE reads, holding one entry per CDR3 protein. The sample records fewer than 35,000 distinct CDR3 sequences, about 5% being singletons. Sequencing used whole blood. This TCR came from an adult who was a healthcare worker with PCR-confirmed SARS-CoV-2 infection or an uninfected control (not recorded which). The chain employs TRBV2 and TRBJ1-5, with D possibly being TRBD1 (5 bases). The CDR3 protein is CASGGDDQPQHF. CDR3 bases: TGTGCCAGCGGGGGGGACGATCAGCCCCAGCATTTT. Drawing the rest from reference TRBV2 and TRBJ1-5, the complete variable domain is EPEVTQTPSHQVTQMGQEVILRCVPISNHLYFYWYRQILGQKVEFLVSFYNNEISEKSEIFDDQFSVERPDGSNFTLKIRSTKLEDSAMYFCASGGDDQPQHFGDGTRLSIL.